Listed below are T cell receptor beta chains from one sample, sequenced in a study of T cells in Graves' hyperthyroidism and ophthalmopathy. TCRdb independently ran MiXCR on the multiplex PCR reads; one entry per CDR3 protein. The sample carries around 520,000 distinct CDR3 sequences, 14% recorded once. The sequencing input was blood. The receptor set was obtained from a woman aged 35 to 49 with Graves' hyperthyroidism. Each CDR3 is given with its conserved first and last residue. The D gene is left open where the match is weak. Expanded clones are given a class, and other clones once, few, many or no size at all.

abundance | d_gene | j_gene | v_gene | CDR3nt | CDR3aa
many | TRBD2 | TRBJ2-1 | TRBV7-9 | TGTGCCAGCAGCTCTAGCGGGGGGGACAATGAGCAGTTCTTC | CASSSSGGDNEQFF
many | TRBD1 | TRBJ2-7 | TRBV27 | TGTGCCAGCAAGGCTACAGGGGGAGGCTACGAGCAGTACTTC | CASKATGGGYEQYF
many | TRBD2 | TRBJ2-7 | TRBV6-1 | TGTGCCAGCAGAAGCGGGAGCTACGAGCAGTACTTC | CASRSGSYEQYF
many | - | TRBJ2-5 | TRBV5-1 | TGCGCCAGCAGCTTGGACCAGGGGAGACAAGAGACCCAGTACTTC | CASSLDQGRQETQYF
many | - | TRBJ2-7 | TRBV12-5 | TGTGCTAGTGGTTTGGTGGCGCACGAGCAGTACTTC | CASGLVAHEQYF
- | TRBD1 | TRBJ1-1 | TRBV28 | TGTGCCAGCAGGACTACAGGGGGCGCGAGCACTGAAGCTTTCTTT | CASRTTGGASTEAFF
many | TRBD2 | TRBJ2-3 | TRBV11-2 | TGTGCCAGCAGCTTTGGGGGACTAGCGGGCGACCCAGATACGCAGTATTTT | CASSFGGLAGDPDTQYF
many | TRBD2 | TRBJ2-1 | TRBV20-1 | TGCAGTGCTAGAAGCGGGAGGGGCAATGAGCAGTTCTTC | CSARSGRGNEQFF
many | TRBD1 | TRBJ1-1 | TRBV5-1 | TGCGCCAGCAGCGGTCGGGACAGGGGGCCCACCATGAACACTGAAGCTTTCTTT | CASSGRDRGPTMNTEAFF
many | - | TRBJ1-6 | TRBV5-6 | TGTGCCAGCAGCTTGAACAGCCCCTCATATAATTCACCCCTCCACTTT | CASSLNSPSYNSPLHF
many | - | TRBJ2-7 | TRBV7-4 | TGTGCCCGACGTACCAGGGTTCTACTCTCCTACGAGCAGTACTTC | CARRTRVLLSYEQYF
- | - | TRBJ1-2 | TRBV28 | TGTGCCAGCAGTCCGAATGACTATGGCTACACCTTC | CASSPNDYGYTF
many | - | TRBJ1-2 | TRBV2 | TGTGCCAGCCGCGATGAAAACTATGGCTACACCTTC | CASRDENYGYTF
many | TRBD1 | TRBJ2-1 | TRBV7-8 | TGTGCCAGCAGCCCCTCGGGGACAGGGTACAATGAGCAGTTCTTC | CASSPSGTGYNEQFF
many | - | TRBJ1-5 | TRBV30 | TGTGCCTGGAGTGTAGGGGGGGAAGGGGATAATCAGCCCCAGCATTTT | CAWSVGGEGDNQPQHF
many | TRBD1 | TRBJ1-2 | TRBV28 | TGTGCCAGCAGTCCTCCAGGGGGTTCTAACTATGGCTACACCTTC | CASSPPGGSNYGYTF